The clone carrying this T cell receptor (beta chain) was observed many times. What it recognizes is unknown. These data originate in a study of CD8+ T cells in alopecia areata. Study summary: Administration of oral tofacitinib to treated patients was at 5 to 10 mg twice daily.

Investigators sorted PBMCs to obtain both CD4+ and CD8+ T cells. The authors extracted RNA and reverse transcribed it into cDNA as the sequencing template. Profiling relied on immunoSEQ multiplex PCR, and the TCRdb table lists in-frame clones only, not all of them. This sample has 60,000 to 70,000 clones, with about half found just once. Study-wide results and limits: Among the cells sequenced in scalp samples are also the resident alphabeta T cells of normal skin. Clarity of TCR sharing across patients fell short of that in mice, possibly HLA-related.

The germline CDR1 and CDR2 sequences are MNHEY and SMNVEV (reference sequence). The V and J ends lost 4 bases and 7 bases, in that order; junction bases with no gene match: 9. The CDR3 is made up of 15 amino acids. This TCR derives from a human donor with alopecia areata. The sequencing here drew on CD8+ T cells sorted from blood, taken at week 0. This chain uses TRBV27 with TRBJ2-7; 11 bases agree with TRBD2. The CDR3 region is CASSSLSGRAGEQYF. The DNA for the CDR3 is TGTGCCAGCAGTTCCCTTAGCGGGAGGGCCGGGGAGCAGTACTTC.